Shown below are 10 T cell receptor beta chains from a single sample sequenced in a study of T cells in Graves' hyperthyroidism and ophthalmopathy. RNA transcripts gave rise to amplified TCR beta CDR3 regions. RT-PCR in the first round (using the HTBI primer set) targeted the TCR CDR3. TCRdb independently ran MiXCR on the multiplex PCR reads; one entry per CDR3 protein. Here the sample spans more than 150,000 distinct CDR3 sequences, approximately 15% being singletons. The specimen was blood. These receptor sequences come from a woman between 50 and 59 years old with Graves' hyperthyroidism.

This chain joins TRBV4-3 and TRBJ1-1; D remains unclear. There are 15 residues in the CDR3. Germline assignment: CDR1 LGHNA and CDR2 YSLEER. The germline V and J ends were trimmed by 0 bases and 1 base, with 9 bases remaining between them. This CDR3 is CASSQEYEGNTEAFF. The CDR3 DNA follows: TGCGCCAGCAGCCAAGAATATGAAGGGAACACTGAAGCTTTCTTT.

There are many counts of this clonotype. This sequence joins TRBV6-2 or TRBV6-3 and TRBJ1-1; D gene unclear. Germline assignment: CDR1 MNHEY and CDR2 SVGEGT. This CDR3 region has 12 residues. Trimming took off 4 bases at V and 8 bases at J, with 11 bases between the two ends. CDR3 DNA: TGTGCCAGCAGTTCCCCCCTGACAGAAGCTTTCTTT. Its translation is CASSSPLTEAFF.

This clonotype was observed at least ten times. This chain joins TRBV5-4 and TRBJ1-2, with D maybe TRBD1 (5 bases). Trimming cost V 5 bases and J 8 bases, with 16 bases left between them. This CDR3 has 13 amino acids. The germline V gene has CDR1 SGHNT and CDR2 YYREEE (reference sequence). The CDR3 here is CASRSPGVEGYTF. As DNA, the CDR3 is TGTGCCAGCAGGTCGCCGGGGGTCGAGGGCTACACCTTC.

This clonotype has a handful of counts. The chain uses TRBV9 and TRBJ2-2; D unclear. There are 17 residues in the CDR3. Germline V gene lookup returns CDR1 SGDLS and CDR2 YYNGEE. V was shortened by 1 base and J by 0 bases, with 13 bases between the two germline ends. The CDR3 region is CASSVSSRISNTGELFF. The CDR3 bases are TGTGCCAGCAGCGTATCGTCCCGGATATCGAACACCGGGGAGCTGTTTTTT. The full variable domain, its missing parts supplied by reference TRBV9 and TRBJ2-2, is DSGVTQTPKHLITATGQRVTLRCSPRSGDLSVYWYQQSLDQGLQFLIQYYNGEERAKGNILERFSAQQFPDLHSELNLSSLELGDSALYFCASSVSSRISNTGELFFGEGSRLTVL.

The rearrangement links TRBV7-2 to TRBJ2-2, with 9 bases fitting TRBD2. Trimming cost V 1 base and J 4 bases; bases outside gene matches: 4. Per germline, CDR1 SGHTA and CDR2 FQGNSA. The CDR3 is 16 residues long. This CDR3 is CASSLVAGVSTGELFF. The CDR3 coding sequence is TGTGCCAGCAGCTTAGTAGCGGGAGTGAGCACCGGGGAGCTGTTTTTT.

This clonotype was counted once. J is TRBJ2-7 and V is TRBV7-8; perhaps TRBD1 as D (6 bases). Between the trimmed V and J ends, which lost 5 bases and 5 bases, there was a span of 19 bases. Looked up from germline, CDR1 is SGHVS and CDR2 is FQNEAQ. CDR3 length: 15 residues. The DNA of the CDR3 is TGTGCCAGCAGCCAAAGACCCTTTGGGGACAACGAGCAGTACTTC. It codes for CASSQRPFGDNEQYF.

This sequence joins TRBV18 and TRBJ1-3; D gene ambiguous. The V end was cut by 1 base, the J end by 0 bases, with 7 bases between. From germline, CDR1 is KGHSH and CDR2 LQKENI. CDR3 size: 15 residues. The CDR3, as DNA: TGTGCCAGCTCACCACAGAAGGGCTCTGGAAACACCATATATTTT. Protein: CASSPQKGSGNTIYF.

This clonotype was counted a few times. J is TRBJ2-2 and V is TRBV20-1, with a weak D call TRBD2 (5 bases). This CDR3 contains 18 residues. V lost 2 bases, J lost 1 base, and 20 bases lay in between. The germline CDR1 and CDR2 sequences are DFQATT and SNEGSKA (reference sequence). The CDR3 bases are TGCAGTGCTAGAACATCTGAGGGCCAAGCGAGGAACACCGGGGAGCTGTTTTTT. It encodes CSARTSEGQARNTGELFF.

The chain recombines TRBV19 with TRBJ1-2; 8 bases match TRBD1. J lost 6 bases, V lost 6 bases, and 6 bases had no gene match. CDR1 and CDR2 (germline): LNHDA, SQIVND (reference sequence). The CDR3 sequence is 13 residues long. The CDR3 loop is CASSRQGNHGYTF. The DNA for the CDR3 is TGTGCCAGTAGCCGACAGGGGAATCATGGCTACACCTTC.

This clonotype was counted ten times or more. The chain has TRBV5-6 and TRBJ1-6, with D possibly TRBD1 on 5 matching bases. The CDR3 runs 16 residues. The V end lost 4 bases, the J end lost 7 bases, and 18 bases lay between the germline ends. Germline V gene lookup returns CDR1 SGHDT and CDR2 YYEEEE. The CDR3 here is CASSPRVGGRNSPLHF. The CDR3 region has the DNA TGTGCCAGCAGCCCTCGAGTGGGGGGTCGCAATTCACCCCTCCACTTT.